The source of this TCR beta chain is a study of control samples from healthy donors and cancer patients. CDR3 length: 13 amino acids. V lost 2 bases and J lost 8, with 12 bases in between. CDR1 SEHNR and CDR2 FQNEAQ come from the germline V gene (reference sequence). Only one count was recorded for this clone. The data were produced by immunoSEQ multiplex PCR, yet TCRdb's version contains in-frame clones alone and is incomplete. The sample lists about 250,000 clones, over 75% occurring once. The source is a woman in her fifties or sixties with lung cancer. The sequenced sample was PBMCs. This rearrangement joins TRBV7-9 to TRBJ1-1; D perhaps matches TRBD1 (5 bases). The CDR3 region is CASSLNPAGEAFF. CDR3 DNA sequence: TGTGCCAGCAGCTTAAATCCCGCAGGGGAAGCTTTCTTT.